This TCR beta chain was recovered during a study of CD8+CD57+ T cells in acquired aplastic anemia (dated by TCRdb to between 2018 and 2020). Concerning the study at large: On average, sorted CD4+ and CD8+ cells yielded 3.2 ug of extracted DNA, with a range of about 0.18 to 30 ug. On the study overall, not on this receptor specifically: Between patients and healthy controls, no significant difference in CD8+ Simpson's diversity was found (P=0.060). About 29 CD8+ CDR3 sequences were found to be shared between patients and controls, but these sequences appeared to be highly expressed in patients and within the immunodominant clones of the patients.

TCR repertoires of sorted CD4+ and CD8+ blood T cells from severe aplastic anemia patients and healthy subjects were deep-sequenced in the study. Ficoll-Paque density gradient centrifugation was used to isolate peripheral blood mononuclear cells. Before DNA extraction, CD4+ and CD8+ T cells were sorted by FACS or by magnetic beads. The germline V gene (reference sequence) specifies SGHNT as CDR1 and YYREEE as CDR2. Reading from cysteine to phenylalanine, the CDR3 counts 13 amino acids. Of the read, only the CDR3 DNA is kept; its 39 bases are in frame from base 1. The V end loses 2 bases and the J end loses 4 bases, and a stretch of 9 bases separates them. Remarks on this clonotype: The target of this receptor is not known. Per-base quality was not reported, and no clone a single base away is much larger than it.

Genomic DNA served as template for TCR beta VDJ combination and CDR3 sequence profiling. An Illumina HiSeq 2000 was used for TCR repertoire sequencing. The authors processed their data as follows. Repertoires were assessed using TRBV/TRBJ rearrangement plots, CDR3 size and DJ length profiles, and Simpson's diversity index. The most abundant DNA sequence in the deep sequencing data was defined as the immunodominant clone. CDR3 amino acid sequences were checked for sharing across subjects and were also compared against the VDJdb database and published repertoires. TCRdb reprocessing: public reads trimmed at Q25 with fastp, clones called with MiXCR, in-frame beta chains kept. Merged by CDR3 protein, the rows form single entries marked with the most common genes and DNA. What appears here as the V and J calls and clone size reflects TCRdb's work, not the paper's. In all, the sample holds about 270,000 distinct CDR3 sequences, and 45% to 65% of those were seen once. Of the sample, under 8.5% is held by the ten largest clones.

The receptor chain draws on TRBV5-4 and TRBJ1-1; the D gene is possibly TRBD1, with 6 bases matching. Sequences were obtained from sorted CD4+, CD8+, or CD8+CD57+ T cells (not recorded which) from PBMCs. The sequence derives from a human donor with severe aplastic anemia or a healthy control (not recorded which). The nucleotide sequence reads TGTGCCAGCAGCTTTCAGGGGTTCACTGAAGCTTTCTTT. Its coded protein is CASSFQGFTEAFF.